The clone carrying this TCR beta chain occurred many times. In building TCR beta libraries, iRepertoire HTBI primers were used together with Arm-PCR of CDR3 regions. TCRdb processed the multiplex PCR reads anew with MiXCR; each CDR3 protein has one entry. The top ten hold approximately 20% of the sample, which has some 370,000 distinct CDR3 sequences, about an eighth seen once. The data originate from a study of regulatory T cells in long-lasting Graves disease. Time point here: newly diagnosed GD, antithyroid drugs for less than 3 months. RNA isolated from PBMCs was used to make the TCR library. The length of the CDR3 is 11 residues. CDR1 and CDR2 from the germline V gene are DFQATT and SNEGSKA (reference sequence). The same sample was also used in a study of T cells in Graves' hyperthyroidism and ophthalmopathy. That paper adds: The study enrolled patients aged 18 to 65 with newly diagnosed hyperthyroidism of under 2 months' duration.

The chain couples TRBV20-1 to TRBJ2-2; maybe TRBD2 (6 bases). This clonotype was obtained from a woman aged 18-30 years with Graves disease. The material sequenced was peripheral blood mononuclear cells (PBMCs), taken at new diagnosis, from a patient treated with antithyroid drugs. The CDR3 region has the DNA TGCAGCCCGACCGGGGGCGGGGAGCTGTTTTTT. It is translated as CSPTGGGELFF.